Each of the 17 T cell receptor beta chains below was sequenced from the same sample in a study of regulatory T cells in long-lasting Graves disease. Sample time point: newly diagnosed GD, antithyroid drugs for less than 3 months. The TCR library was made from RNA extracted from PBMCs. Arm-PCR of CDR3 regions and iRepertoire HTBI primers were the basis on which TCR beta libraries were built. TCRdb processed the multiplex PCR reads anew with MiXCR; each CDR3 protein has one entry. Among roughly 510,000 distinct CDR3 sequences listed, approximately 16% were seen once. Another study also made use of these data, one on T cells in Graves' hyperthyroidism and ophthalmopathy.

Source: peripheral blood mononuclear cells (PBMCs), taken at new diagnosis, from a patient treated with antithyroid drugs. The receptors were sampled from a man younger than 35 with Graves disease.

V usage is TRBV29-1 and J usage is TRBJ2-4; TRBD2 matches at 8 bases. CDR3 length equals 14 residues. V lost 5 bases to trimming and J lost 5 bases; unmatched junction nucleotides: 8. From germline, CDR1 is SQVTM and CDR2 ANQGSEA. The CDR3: CSVNPAGDQNIQYF. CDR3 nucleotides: TGCAGCGTTAATCCAGCGGGGGACCAAAACATTCAGTACTTC.

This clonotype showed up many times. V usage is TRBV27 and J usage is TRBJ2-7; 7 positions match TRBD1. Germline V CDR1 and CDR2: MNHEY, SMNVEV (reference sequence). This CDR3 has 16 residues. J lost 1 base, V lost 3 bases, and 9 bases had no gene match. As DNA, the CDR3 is TGTGCCAGCAGTTTGGCCCCGGGGACAGCTTCCTACGAGCAGTACTTC. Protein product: CASSLAPGTASYEQYF.

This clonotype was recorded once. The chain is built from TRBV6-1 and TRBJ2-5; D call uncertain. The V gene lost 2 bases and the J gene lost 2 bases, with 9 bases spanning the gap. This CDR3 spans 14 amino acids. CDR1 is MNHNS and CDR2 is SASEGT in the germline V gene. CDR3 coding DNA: TGTGCCAGCAGTGAAAGTGCAGCTCAAGAGACCCAGTACTTC. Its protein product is CASSESAAQETQYF.

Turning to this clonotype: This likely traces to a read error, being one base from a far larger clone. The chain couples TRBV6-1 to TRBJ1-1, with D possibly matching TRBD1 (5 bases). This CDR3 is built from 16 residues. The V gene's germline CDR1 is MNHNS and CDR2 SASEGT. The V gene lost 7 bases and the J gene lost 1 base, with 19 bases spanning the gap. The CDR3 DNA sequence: TGTGCCAGCAATTCACCTTTCGGGACTGCGAACACTGAAGCTTTCTTT. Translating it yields CASNSPFGTANTEAFF.

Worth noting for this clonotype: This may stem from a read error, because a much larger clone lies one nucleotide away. The CDR3 loop reads CASRRDRGLAEAFF. The CDR3 region has the DNA TGTGCCAGCAGAAGGGACAGGGGGCTTGCTGAAGCTTTCTTT. The chain couples TRBV7-2 to TRBJ1-1; 12 nucleotides agree with TRBD1. V lost 6 bases to trimming and J lost 6 bases; unmatched junction nucleotides: 5. The CDR3 extends over 14 amino acids. Germline V gene data show CDR1 as SGHTA and CDR2 as FQGNSA. Based on the CDR3 plus reference TRBV7-2 and TRBJ1-1, the full variable domain is GAGVSQSPSNKVTEKGKDVELRCDPISGHTALYWYRQSLGQGLEFLIYFQGNSAPDKSGLPSDRFSAERTGGSVSTLTIQRTQQEDSAVYLCASRRDRGLAEAFFGQGTRLTVV.

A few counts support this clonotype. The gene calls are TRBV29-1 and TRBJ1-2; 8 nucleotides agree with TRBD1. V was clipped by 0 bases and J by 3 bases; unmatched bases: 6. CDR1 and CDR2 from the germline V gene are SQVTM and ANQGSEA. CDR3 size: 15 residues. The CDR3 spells CSVEDSDRVYYGYTF. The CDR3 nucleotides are TGCAGCGTTGAAGACTCGGACAGGGTTTACTATGGCTACACCTTC.

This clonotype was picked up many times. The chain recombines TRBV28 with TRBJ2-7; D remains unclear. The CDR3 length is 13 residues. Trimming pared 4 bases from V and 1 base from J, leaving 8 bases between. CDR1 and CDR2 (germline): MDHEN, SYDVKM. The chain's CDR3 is CASSSHGSYEQYF. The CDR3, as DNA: TGTGCCAGCAGTTCTCACGGTTCCTACGAGCAGTACTTC. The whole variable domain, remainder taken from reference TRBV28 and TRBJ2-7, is DVKVTQSSRYLVKRTGEKVFLECVQDMDHENMFWYRQDPGLGLRLIYFSYDVKMKEKGDIPEGYSVSREKKERFSLILESASTNQTSMYLCASSSHGSYEQYFGPGTRLTVT.

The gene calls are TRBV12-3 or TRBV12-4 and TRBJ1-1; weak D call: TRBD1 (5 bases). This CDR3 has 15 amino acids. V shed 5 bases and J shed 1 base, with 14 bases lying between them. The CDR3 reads CASSPLGPRNTEAFF. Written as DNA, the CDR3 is TGTGCCAGCAGTCCCCTGGGGCCGCGGAACACTGAAGCTTTCTTT.

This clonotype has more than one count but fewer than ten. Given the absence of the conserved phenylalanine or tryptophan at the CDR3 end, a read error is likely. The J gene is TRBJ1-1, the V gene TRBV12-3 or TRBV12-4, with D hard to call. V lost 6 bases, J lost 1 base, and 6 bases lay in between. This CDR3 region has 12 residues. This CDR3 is CASSPGNTEAFS. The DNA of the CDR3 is TGTGCCAGCAGCCCAGGGAACACTGAAGCTTTCTCT.

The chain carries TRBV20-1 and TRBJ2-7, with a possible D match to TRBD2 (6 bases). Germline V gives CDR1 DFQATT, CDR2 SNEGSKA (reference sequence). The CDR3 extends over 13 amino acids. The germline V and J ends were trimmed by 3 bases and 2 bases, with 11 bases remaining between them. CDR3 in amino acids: CSASLASPYEQYF. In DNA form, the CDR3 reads TGCAGTGCTAGTCTAGCGAGCCCCTACGAGCAGTACTTC.

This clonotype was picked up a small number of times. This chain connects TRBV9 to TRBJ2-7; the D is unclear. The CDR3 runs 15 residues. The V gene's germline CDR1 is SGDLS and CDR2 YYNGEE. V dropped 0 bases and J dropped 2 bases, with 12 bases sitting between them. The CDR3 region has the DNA TGTGCCAGCAGCGTAGGGGTAGAGCGCGCCTACGAGCAGTACTTC. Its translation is CASSVGVERAYEQYF.

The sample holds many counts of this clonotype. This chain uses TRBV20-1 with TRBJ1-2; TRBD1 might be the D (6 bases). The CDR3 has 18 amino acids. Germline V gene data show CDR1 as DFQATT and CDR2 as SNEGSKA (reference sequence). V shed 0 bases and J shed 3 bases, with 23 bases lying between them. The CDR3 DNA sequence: TGCAGTGCTAGAGATCGGCGACAGGCCCTAGAATCGGACTATGGCTACACCTTC. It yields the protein CSARDRRQALESDYGYTF.

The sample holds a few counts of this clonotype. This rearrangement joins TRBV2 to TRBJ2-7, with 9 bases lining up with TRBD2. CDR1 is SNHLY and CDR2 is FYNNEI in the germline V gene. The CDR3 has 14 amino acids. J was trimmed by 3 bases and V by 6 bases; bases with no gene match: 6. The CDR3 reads CASRTGTSLYEQYF. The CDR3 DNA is TGTGCCAGCAGAACCGGGACTAGCCTCTACGAGCAGTACTTC.

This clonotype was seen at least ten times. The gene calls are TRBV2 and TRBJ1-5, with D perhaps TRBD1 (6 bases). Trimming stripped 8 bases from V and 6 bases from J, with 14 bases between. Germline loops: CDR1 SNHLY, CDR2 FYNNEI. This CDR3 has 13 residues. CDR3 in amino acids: CASVRDIRQPQHF. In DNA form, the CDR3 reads TGTGCCAGCGTACGGGACATCCGTCAGCCCCAGCATTTT.

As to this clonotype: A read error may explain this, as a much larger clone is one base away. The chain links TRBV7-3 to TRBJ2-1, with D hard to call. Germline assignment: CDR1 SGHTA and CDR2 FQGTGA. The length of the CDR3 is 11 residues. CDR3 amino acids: CASSPPNEQLF. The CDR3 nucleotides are TGTGCCAGCAGCCCTCCGAATGAGCAGCTCTTC.

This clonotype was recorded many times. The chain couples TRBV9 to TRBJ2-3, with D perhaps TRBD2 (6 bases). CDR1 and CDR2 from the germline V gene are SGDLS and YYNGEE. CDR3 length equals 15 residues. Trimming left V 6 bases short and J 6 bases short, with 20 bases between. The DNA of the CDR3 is TGTGCCAGCACCATCGACGGGGGTAAGGGGGATACGCAGTATTTT. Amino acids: CASTIDGGKGDTQYF.

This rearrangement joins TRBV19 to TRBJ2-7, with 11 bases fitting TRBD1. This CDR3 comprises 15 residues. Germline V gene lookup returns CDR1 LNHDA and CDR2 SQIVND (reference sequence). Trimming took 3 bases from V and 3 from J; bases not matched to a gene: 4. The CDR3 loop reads CASSMGQGGIYEQYF. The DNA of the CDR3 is TGTGCCAGTAGTATGGGACAGGGGGGGATCTACGAGCAGTACTTC.